Following are 20 T cell receptor beta chains from one sample sequenced in a study of cytomegalovirus exposure and HLA in healthy donors. The PCR contained 60 Vbeta and 13 Jbeta primers. The protocol was immunoSEQ multiplex PCR, while the TCRdb copy is restricted to in-frame clones and leaves out a portion. Here the sample table reports some 80,000 clones. The sequenced material came from PBMCs. These receptors all come from a man between 50 and 59 years old in good health and CMV-seropositive.

The V and J genes are TRBV7-2 and TRBJ1-2, with D perhaps TRBD1 (5 bases). The V gene's germline CDR1 is SGHTA and CDR2 FQGNSA. Between the trimmed V and J ends, which lost 5 bases and 8 bases, there was a span of 18 bases. CDR3 length equals 14 residues. Written as DNA, the CDR3 is TGTGCCAGCAGCCCGAGTCGGGGGTCCTGGGGCTACACCTTC. It is translated as CASSPSRGSWGYTF.

V and J are TRBV19 and TRBJ2-7; possible D gene TRBD2, 6 bases. V dropped 5 bases and J dropped 5 bases, with 13 bases sitting between them. The germline V gene has CDR1 LNHDA and CDR2 SQIVND (reference sequence). The CDR3 runs to 13 residues. For the CDR3, the DNA is TGTGCCAGTAGTTGGGGGACTTTGAACGAGCAGTACTTC. Its translation: CASSWGTLNEQYF.

J is TRBJ1-1 and V is TRBV30; 9 bases match TRBD1. The germline V gene has CDR1 GTSNPN and CDR2 SVGIG (reference sequence). The CDR3 spans 14 residues. The junction had 14 bases not matched to a gene; V was cut back by 4 bases and J by 11 bases. The DNA of the CDR3 is TGTGCCTGGACTCCGCCAGGGACAGGGAACTTTGCTTTCTTT. Translating it yields CAWTPPGTGNFAFF. Full variable domain (outside the CDR3, taken from reference TRBV30 and TRBJ1-1): SQTIHQWPATLVQPVGSPLSLECTVEGTSNPNLYWYRQAAGRGLQLLFYSVGIGQISSEVPQNLSASRPQDRQFILSSKKLLLSDSGFYLCAWTPPGTGNFAFFGQGTRLTVV.

The chain joins TRBV6-6 to TRBJ1-1, with TRBD1 identical over 8 bases. With 0 bases clipped from V and 1 base from J, the junction kept 1 base outside the gene matches. Germline CDR1 and CDR2: MNHNY and SVGAGI (reference sequence). CDR3 length: 15 residues. The CDR3 here is CASSYSTGANTEAFF. The CDR3, as DNA: TGTGCCAGCAGTTACTCGACAGGGGCGAACACTGAAGCTTTCTTT.

Concerning this clone: Other DNA sequences in this sample translate to the same CDR3. This rearrangement joins TRBV2 to TRBJ1-5; tentatively, D is TRBD1 (6 bases). Trimming stripped 8 bases from V and 0 bases from J, with 20 bases between. This CDR3 has 17 amino acids. CDR1 and CDR2 (germline): SNHLY, FYNNEI. Here the CDR3 DNA reads TGTGCCAGCTCCCCCTTAGGACAGAATATTAGCAATCAGCCCCAGCATTTT. Residues: CASSPLGQNISNQPQHF.

The genes are TRBV5-1 and TRBJ2-7, with 11 positions matching TRBD2. J lost 9 bases, V lost 0 bases, and 8 bases had no gene match. Germline loops: CDR1 SGHRS, CDR2 YFSETQ. This CDR3 spans 15 amino acids. The DNA of the CDR3 is TGCGCCAGCAGCTTGGTAACTAGCGGGAGCGTTGGGCAGTACTTC. Translated: CASSLVTSGSVGQYF.

The chain links TRBV18 to TRBJ2-2; 7 nucleotides line up with TRBD1. CDR3 length equals 15 residues. CDR1 and CDR2 (germline): KGHSH, LQKENI. With V trimmed by 6 bases and J by 4 bases, 8 bases remained unmatched. The CDR3 loop reads CASSPMGQSTGELFF. The DNA of the CDR3 is TGTGCCAGCTCGCCTATGGGACAGAGCACCGGGGAGCTGTTTTTT.

The chain has TRBV2 and TRBJ1-3; possible D gene TRBD1, 5 bases. Trimming took 1 base from V and 4 from J, leaving 8 bases between them. Germline values: CDR1 SNHLY, CDR2 FYNNEI. The CDR3 is 14 residues long. CDR3 nucleotide sequence: TGTGCCAGCAGTGAAGGGACACCGGGAAACACCATATATTTT. This gives the protein CASSEGTPGNTIYF.

The chain uses TRBV7-2 and TRBJ1-2, with D maybe TRBD1 (5 bases). Germline assignment: CDR1 SGHTA and CDR2 FQGNSA. The CDR3 runs to 15 residues. Trimming removed 2 bases from V and 7 bases from J, with 17 bases in between. In nucleotides, the CDR3 is TGTGCCAGCAGCTTATCCATCACGGGGGGAAGTGGCTACACCTTC. Translated, it gives CASSLSITGGSGYTF. The whole variable domain, remainder taken from reference TRBV7-2 and TRBJ1-2, is GAGVSQSPSNKVTEKGKDVELRCDPISGHTALYWYRQSLGQGLEFLIYFQGNSAPDKSGLPSDRFSAERTGGSVSTLTIQRTQQEDSAVYLCASSLSITGGSGYTFGSGTRLTVV.

The CDR3 is CASREQDGTEAFF. Written as DNA, the CDR3 is TGTGCCAGCAGAGAGCAAGATGGCACTGAAGCTTTCTTT. The chain combines TRBV9 with TRBJ1-1, with no clear D. The CDR3 spans 13 residues. The germline V gene has CDR1 SGDLS and CDR2 YYNGEE. V was shortened by 5 bases and J by 4 bases, with 12 bases between the two germline ends.

The gene calls are TRBV30 and TRBJ2-1; the match to TRBD2 covers 12 bases. The V and J ends lost 3 bases and 7 bases, in that order; junction bases with no gene match: 4. Germline values: CDR1 GTSNPN, CDR2 SVGIG (reference sequence). CDR3 size: 14 residues. The CDR3 loop reads CAWRLAGGPNEQFF. The CDR3 DNA is TGTGCCTGGAGGCTAGCGGGGGGGCCGAATGAGCAGTTCTTC.

This chain links TRBV27 with TRBJ1-2; tentatively, D is TRBD1 (6 bases). The CDR3 runs to 14 residues. Trimming pared 5 bases from V and 7 bases from J, leaving 17 bases between. Germline V gene data show CDR1 as MNHEY and CDR2 as SMNVEV (reference sequence). The CDR3 reads CASSVQGPESGYTF. The CDR3 nucleotides read TGTGCCAGCAGTGTACAGGGCCCGGAGAGTGGCTACACCTTC.

The V call is TRBV5-1, the J call TRBJ1-2; maybe TRBD1 (5 bases). This CDR3 has 14 amino acids. CDR1 is SGHRS, CDR2 YFSETQ, per germline. V shed 0 bases and J shed 6 bases, with 12 bases lying between them. CDR3 bases: TGCGCCAGCAGCTTGGAGCAGGGCGGAGATGGCTACACCTTC. Protein sequence: CASSLEQGGDGYTF.

The CDR3 region is CASVSGVGTEAFF. The CDR3 nucleotides read TGTGCCAGCGTGTCAGGGGTCGGCACTGAAGCTTTCTTT. The gene calls are TRBV27 and TRBJ1-1; possibly TRBD1 for D (6 bases). The CDR3 spans 13 residues. Trimming removed 8 bases from V and 4 bases from J, with 14 bases in between. The V gene's germline CDR1 is MNHEY and CDR2 SMNVEV (reference sequence).

This chain joins TRBV9 and TRBJ2-1, with 8 bases lining up with TRBD2. This CDR3 has 17 amino acids. With 1 base clipped from V and 5 bases from J, the junction kept 11 bases outside the gene matches. CDR1 SGDLS and CDR2 YYNGEE come from the germline V gene. CDR3 sequence reads: CASSVPQAGVPDNEQFF. CDR3 in DNA: TGTGCCAGCAGCGTACCCCAAGCGGGGGTACCGGACAATGAGCAGTTCTTC.

The rearrangement uses TRBV5-1 and TRBJ1-1, with 11 positions matching TRBD1. The CDR3 has 15 residues. CDR1 is SGHRS, CDR2 YFSETQ, per germline. V lost 0 bases, J lost 5 bases, and 3 bases stayed unmatched. The CDR3 sequence: CASSLGTGGITEAFF. The CDR3 coding sequence is TGCGCCAGCAGCTTGGGGACAGGGGGCATAACTGAAGCTTTCTTT. The variable domain in full, completed from reference TRBV5-1 and TRBJ1-1, reads KAGVTQTPRYLIKTRGQQVTLSCSPISGHRSVSWYQQTPGQGLQFLFEYFSETQRNKGNFPGRFSGRQFSNSRSEMNVSTLELGDSALYLCASSLGTGGITEAFFGQGTRLTVV.

The CDR3 DNA reads TGTGCCAGCAGCTTAGGGGGGGACGGGGAGCTGTTTTTT. The encoded protein is CASSLGGDGELFF. The chain recombines TRBV11-2 with TRBJ2-2, with D tentatively TRBD2 (6 bases). V shed 1 base and J shed 7 bases, with 7 bases lying between them. The CDR3 has 13 residues. CDR1 and CDR2 (germline): SGHAT, FQNNGV.

The gene calls are TRBV18 and TRBJ1-2, with D maybe TRBD1 (6 bases). Trimming removed 4 bases at V and 5 bases at J, with 17 bases between. CDR3 length equals 15 residues. Germline assignment: CDR1 KGHSH and CDR2 LQKENI. CDR3 in amino acids: CASSLNEDRTYGYTF. The CDR3 coding sequence is TGTGCCAGCTCACTTAATGAGGACAGAACTTATGGCTACACCTTC.

This chain links TRBV28 with TRBJ1-1; perhaps TRBD1 as D (6 bases). In germline, CDR1 is MDHEN, CDR2 SYDVKM. V was pared by 6 bases and J by 10 bases, with 15 bases between. The CDR3 is 12 residues long. DNA for the CDR3: TGTGCCAGCAGCTTACAGGGTTCAGGAGCTTTCTTT. Its translation is CASSLQGSGAFF.

J is TRBJ1-5 and V is TRBV10-1; perhaps TRBD1 as D (6 bases). The length of the CDR3 is 14 residues. From germline, CDR1 is WNHNN and CDR2 SYGVQD (reference sequence). V lost 3 bases and J 3 bases, leaving 9 bases between the germline ends. This CDR3 is CASSDSGVNQPQHF. DNA of the CDR3: TGCGCCAGCAGTGATTCAGGGGTCAATCAGCCCCAGCATTTT.